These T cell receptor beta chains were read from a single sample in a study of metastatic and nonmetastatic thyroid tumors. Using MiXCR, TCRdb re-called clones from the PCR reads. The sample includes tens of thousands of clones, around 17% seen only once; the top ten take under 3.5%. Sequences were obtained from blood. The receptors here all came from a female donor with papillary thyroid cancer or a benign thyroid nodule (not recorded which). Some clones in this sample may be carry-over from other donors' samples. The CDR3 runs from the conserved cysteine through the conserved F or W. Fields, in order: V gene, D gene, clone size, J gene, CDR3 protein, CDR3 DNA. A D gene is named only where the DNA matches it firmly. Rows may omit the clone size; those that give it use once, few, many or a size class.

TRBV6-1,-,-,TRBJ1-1,CASRTPAGRGDTEAFF,TGTGCCAGCAGGACCCCAGCGGGCAGGGGTGACACTGAAGCTTTCTTT
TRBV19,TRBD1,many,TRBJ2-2,CASRTGTGGTGELFF,TGTGCCAGTAGAACCGGGACAGGGGGCACCGGGGAGCTGTTTTTT
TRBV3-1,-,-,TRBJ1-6,CASSQGSPLHF,TGTGCCAGCAGCCAGGGTTCACCCCTCCACTTT
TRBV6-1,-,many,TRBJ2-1,CASGVEGGYNEQFF,TGTGCCAGCGGGGTTGAGGGAGGCTACAATGAGCAGTTCTTC
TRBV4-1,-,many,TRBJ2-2,CASSQTVTGTGELFF,TGCGCCAGCAGCCAAACCGTTACAGGGACCGGGGAGCTGTTTTTT
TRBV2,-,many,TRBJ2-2,CASLIIGATNTGELFF,TGTGCCAGTCTCATAATAGGGGCCACGAACACCGGGGAGCTGTTTTTT
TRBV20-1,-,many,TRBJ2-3,CSARDDQRATDTQYF,TGCAGTGCTAGAGATGACCAGCGGGCCACAGATACGCAGTATTTT
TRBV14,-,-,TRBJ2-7,CASSHLLPGHGSYEQYF,TGTGCCAGCAGCCATTTACTTCCGGGACACGGATCCTACGAGCAGTACTTC
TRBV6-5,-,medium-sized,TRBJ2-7,CASSFSINRDSSSYEQYF,TGTGCCAGCAGTTTCTCCATCAACAGGGACTCGAGCTCCTACGAGCAGTACTTC
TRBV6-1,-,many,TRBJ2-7,CASSHGTLTSYEQYF,TGTGCCAGCAGTCACGGGACACTTACGTCCTACGAGCAGTACTTC
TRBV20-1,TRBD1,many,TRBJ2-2,CSARQGAQVTGELFF,TGCAGTGCTAGGCAGGGGGCGCAGGTCACCGGGGAGCTGTTTTTT
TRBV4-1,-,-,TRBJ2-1,CASSQDWWGEQFF,TGCGCCAGCAGCCAAGATTGGTGGGGTGAGCAGTTCTTC
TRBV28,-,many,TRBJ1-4,CASSYPNEKLFF,TGTGCCAGCAGTTACCCTAATGAAAAACTGTTTTTT
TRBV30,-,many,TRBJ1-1,CAWSVLWSRTVSSLNTEAFF,TGTGCCTGGAGTGTACTATGGTCTCGGACAGTCTCCTCCTTGAACACTGAAGCTTTCTTT
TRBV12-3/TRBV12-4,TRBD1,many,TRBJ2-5,CASSPGGLGETQYF,TGTGCCAGCAGCCCAGGGGGCTTGGGAGAGACCCAGTACTTC
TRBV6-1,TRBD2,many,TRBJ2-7,CASSKIASGRGEQYF,TGTGCCAGCAGCAAAATCGCTAGCGGGAGGGGTGAGCAGTACTTC
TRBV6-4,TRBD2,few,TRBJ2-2,CASSEGGRTATGELFF,TGTGCCAGCAGTGAGGGAGGGAGAACTGCCACAGGGGAGCTGTTTTTT
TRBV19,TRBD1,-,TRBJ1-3,CASSNLDRALSGNTIYF,TGTGCCAGTAGTAACTTAGACAGGGCTCTCTCTGGAAACACCATATATTTT
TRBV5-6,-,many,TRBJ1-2,CASSLVVRQTGGYTF,TGTGCCAGCAGCTTGGTTGTTCGGCAGACGGGTGGCTACACCTTC
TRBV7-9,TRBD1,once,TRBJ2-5,CASSLNTGDGETKYF,TGTGCCAGCAGCCTAAACACAGGGGATGGTGAGACCAAGTACTTC
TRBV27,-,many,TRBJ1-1,CASSPKTANTEAFF,TGTGCCAGCAGTCCCAAGACAGCTAACACTGAAGCTTTCTTT
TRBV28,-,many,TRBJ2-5,CASSFLRAQETQYF,TGTGCCAGCAGTTTTCTGCGGGCCCAAGAGACCCAGTACTTC
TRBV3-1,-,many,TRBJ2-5,CASSQASETQYF,TGTGCCAGCAGCCAAGCTTCAGAGACCCAGTACTTC
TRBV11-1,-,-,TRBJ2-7,CASSSADDRPNYEQYF,TGTGCCAGCAGCTCCGCTGACGACAGGCCAAACTACGAGCAGTACTTC
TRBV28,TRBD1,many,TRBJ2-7,CASSSPDRGQGEQYF,TGTGCCAGCAGTTCCCCGGACAGGGGGCAGGGCGAGCAGTACTTC
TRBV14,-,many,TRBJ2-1,CASSQPPGINEQFF,TGTGCCAGCAGCCAACCCCCAGGGATTAATGAGCAGTTCTTC
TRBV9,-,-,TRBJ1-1,CASTPAGASTEAFF,TGTGCCAGCACCCCGGCAGGGGCGTCCACTGAGGCTTTCTTT
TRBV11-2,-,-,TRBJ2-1,CASSFPRRGSSDNEQFF,TGTGCCAGCAGCTTCCCGCGTAGGGGGAGCTCCGACAATGAGCAGTTCTTC
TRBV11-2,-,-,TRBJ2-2,CASSLVLDTGELFF,TGTGCCAGCAGCTTAGTCCTCGACACCGGGGAGCTGTTTTTT
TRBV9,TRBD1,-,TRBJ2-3,CASSVGDRQGEEDTQYF,TGTGCCAGCAGCGTAGGGGATCGGCAGGGGGAAGAAGATACGCAGTATTTT
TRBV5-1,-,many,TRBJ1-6,CASPPPDLYGNSPLHF,TGCGCCAGCCCACCTCCCGACCTCTACGGTAATTCACCCCTCCACTTT
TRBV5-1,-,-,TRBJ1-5,CASSSGQARVAQHF,TGCGCCAGCAGCTCAGGGCAGGCCAGGGTGGCCCAGCATTTT
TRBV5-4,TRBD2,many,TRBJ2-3,CASSQLAGTDTQYF,TGTGCCAGCAGCCAGCTAGCGGGGACAGATACGCAGTATTTT
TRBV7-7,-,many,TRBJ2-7,CASSLEVGSEQYF,TGTGCTAGCAGCTTAGAGGTGGGGAGCGAGCAGTACTTC
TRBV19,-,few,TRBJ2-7,CASSRGTSTYEQYF,TGCGCCAGTAGTAGAGGGACATCCACCTACGAGCAGTACTTC
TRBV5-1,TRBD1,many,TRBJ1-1,CASSSTGTGGTYTEAFF,TGCGCCAGCAGCTCGACCGGGACAGGGGGGACCTACACTGAAGCTTTCTTT
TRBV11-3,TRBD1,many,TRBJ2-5,CASSYGQGFETQYF,TGTGCCAGCAGCTATGGACAGGGCTTTGAGACCCAGTACTTC
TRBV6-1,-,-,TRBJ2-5,CASSERRRALGETQYF,TGTGCCAGCAGTGAGAGAAGGAGGGCCCTCGGGGAGACCCAGTACTTC
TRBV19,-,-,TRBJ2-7,CASCDSSYEQYF,TGTGCAAGTTGTGACAGCTCATACGAGCAGTACTTC
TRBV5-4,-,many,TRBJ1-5,CASSAGGHNQPQHF,TGTGCCAGCAGCGCCGGGGGCCACAATCAGCCCCAGCATTTT
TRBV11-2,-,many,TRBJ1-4,CASSLVGTGDEKLFF,TGTGCCAGCAGCTTAGTGGGGACGGGAGATGAAAAACTGTTTTTT
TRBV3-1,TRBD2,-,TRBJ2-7,CANIRAGGYYEQYF,TGTGCCAACATCCGGGCGGGAGGTTACTACGAGCAGTACTTC
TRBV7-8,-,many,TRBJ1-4,CASSLRDRPYEKLFF,TGTGCCAGCAGCCTCCGGGACCGACCCTATGAAAAACTGTTTTTT
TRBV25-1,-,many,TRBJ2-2,CASSENRDTGELFF,TGTGCCAGCAGTGAGAATAGGGACACCGGGGAGCTGTTTTTT
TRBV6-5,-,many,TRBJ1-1,CASSYSRGGRAFF,TGTGCCAGCAGTTACTCGAGGGGGGGGCGGGCTTTCTTT
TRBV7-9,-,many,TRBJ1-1,CASSPTGTEAFF,TGTGCCAGCAGCCCAACCGGGACAGAAGCTTTCTTT
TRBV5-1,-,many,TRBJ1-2,CASSLATVNYGYTF,TGCGCCAGCAGCTTGGCCACGGTCAACTATGGCTACACCTTC
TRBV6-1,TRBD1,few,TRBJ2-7,CASTDRVYDEQYF,TGTGCCAGCACTGACAGGGTCTACGACGAGCAGTACTTC
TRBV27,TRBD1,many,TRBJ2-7,CASSLTDRSEAYEQYF,TGTGCCAGCAGTTTAACGGACAGGAGTGAGGCCTACGAGCAGTACTTC
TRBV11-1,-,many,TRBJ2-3,CASSTDSTDTQYF,TGTGCCAGCAGCACCGACAGCACAGATACGCAGTATTTT
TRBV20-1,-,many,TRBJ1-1,CSAWATNTEAFF,TGCAGTGCTTGGGCGACGAACACTGAAGCTTTCTTT
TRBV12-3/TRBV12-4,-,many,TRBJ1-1,CASRRAPRGAFF,TGTGCCAGCAGGCGTGCCCCCCGCGGAGCTTTCTTT